The 14 T cell receptor beta chains below were found in one sample sequenced in a study of T cells in Graves' hyperthyroidism and ophthalmopathy. TCR beta CDR3 region amplification was performed from RNA transcripts. HTBI primers drove first-round RT-PCR of the TCR CDR3. TCRdb reprocessed the multiplex PCR reads via MiXCR and lists one record per CDR3 protein. The sample contains about 300,000 distinct CDR3 sequences, about 15% of which appear only once. The sequencing input was blood. Every receptor here comes from a man younger than 45 with Graves' hyperthyroidism.

This clonotype was detected ten times or more. The genes are TRBV3-1 and TRBJ2-2, with 7 bases lining up with TRBD1. The CDR3 extends over 15 amino acids. The V segment lost 4 bases and the J segment 6 bases; nucleotides outside the gene matches: 8. Germline V lookup: CDR1 LGHDT, CDR2 YNNKEL (reference sequence). CDR3 in amino acids: CASSPRQGSAGELFF. The CDR3 DNA reads TGTGCCAGCAGCCCACGACAGGGAAGCGCCGGGGAGCTGTTTTTT.

The chain couples TRBV20-1 to TRBJ2-4, with TRBD1 identical over 8 bases. J gave up 2 bases and V 5 bases, and 11 bases lay outside the gene matches. Germline CDR1 DFQATT, CDR2 SNEGSKA (reference sequence). The CDR3 is made up of 16 amino acids. This CDR3 reads CSAGQGKGLPKNIQYF. Written as DNA, the CDR3 is TGCAGTGCTGGACAGGGAAAGGGGCTACCCAAAAACATTCAGTACTTC.

The chain joins TRBV27 to TRBJ2-1; perhaps TRBD1 as D (6 bases). The germline V gene encodes CDR1 MNHEY and CDR2 SMNVEV (reference sequence). The CDR3 has 15 residues. V gave up 1 base and J gave up 5 bases, with 12 bases separating them. The CDR3 here is CASSLLGHGDNEQFF. In DNA, the CDR3 is TGTGCCAGCAGTTTATTGGGACACGGTGACAATGAGCAGTTCTTC.

This clonotype has only a few counts. The chain combines TRBV29-1 with TRBJ2-5; D is perhaps TRBD2 (6 bases). The CDR3 runs to 14 residues. The V and J ends lost 7 bases and 3 bases respectively, with 18 bases between them. Per the germline V gene, CDR1 is SQVTM and CDR2 is ANQGSEA. The CDR3 DNA reads as TGCAGCGCCGGGGGTGGTGAGGGAAAAGAGACCCAGTACTTC. Residues: CSAGGGEGKETQYF.

In this sample, this clonotype turned up once. This chain connects TRBV9 to TRBJ2-7; unclear D gene. Germline assignment: CDR1 SGDLS and CDR2 YYNGEE. Trimming pared 6 bases from V and 3 bases from J, leaving 13 bases between. This CDR3 comprises 13 residues. Here the CDR3 DNA reads TGTGCCAGCAACCCAACGACAAGCTACGAGCAGTACTTC. Amino acid sequence: CASNPTTSYEQYF.

The rearrangement links TRBV29-1 to TRBJ1-1; a possible D gene is TRBD1 (5 bases). Germline values: CDR1 SQVTM, CDR2 ANQGSEA. V lost 7 bases and J lost 10, with 16 bases in between. The CDR3 length is 11 residues. The DNA for the CDR3 is TGCAGCGATATCGATCAGGGAGCAGCTTTCTTT. It is translated as CSDIDQGAAFF.

The chain joins TRBV10-1 to TRBJ1-1; possibly TRBD1 for D (5 bases). Germline V gene sequence: CDR1 WNHNN, CDR2 SYGVQD (reference sequence). Between the trimmed V and J ends, which lost 3 bases and 4 bases, there was a span of 12 bases. The CDR3 covers 14 residues. The CDR3 loop reads CASSDQSGTTEAFF. CDR3 coding DNA: TGCGCCAGCAGTGATCAGTCAGGGACCACTGAAGCTTTCTTT.

This clonotype was observed many times. The rearrangement links TRBV15 to TRBJ1-5; D gene ambiguous. CDR1 is LNHNV, CDR2 YYDKDF, per germline (reference sequence). Trimming stripped 1 base from V and 0 bases from J, with 7 bases between. The CDR3 spans 15 residues. CDR3 DNA: TGTGCCACCAGCAGAGGGACTGTTAGCAATCAGCCCCAGCATTTT. Amino acids: CATSRGTVSNQPQHF.

DNA of the CDR3: TGCAGTGCTAGCGGGAGGGCCTACGAGCAGTACTTC. This sequence encodes CSASGRAYEQYF. The chain has TRBV20-1 and TRBJ2-7; 8 nucleotides line up with TRBD2. Trimming cost V 3 bases and J 2 bases; bases outside gene matches: 0. Germline V lookup: CDR1 DFQATT, CDR2 SNEGSKA (reference sequence). This CDR3 region has 12 residues.

This clonotype was seen ten or more times. This chain links TRBV24-1 with TRBJ1-1; tentative D call: TRBD1 (6 bases). CDR1 KGHDR and CDR2 SFDVKD come from the germline V gene. The CDR3 is 14 residues long. Trimming took 11 bases from V and 3 from J, leaving 18 bases between them. The DNA for the CDR3 is TGTGCCATAAGACAGGCCCCTGGGGACACTGAAGCTTTCTTT. Its protein product is CAIRQAPGDTEAFF.

This clonotype showed up many times. J is TRBJ2-2 and V is TRBV7-2; tentatively, D is TRBD1 (6 bases). The V gene's germline CDR1 is SGHTA and CDR2 FQGNSA. The CDR3 length is 12 residues. V shed 5 bases and J shed 6 bases, with 7 bases lying between them. The CDR3 spells CASSQGPGELFF. The CDR3 nucleotides are TGTGCCAGCAGCCAGGGGCCCGGGGAGCTGTTTTTT.

This clonotype was picked up a small number of times. The chain employs TRBV10-3 and TRBJ2-6, with D tentatively TRBD1 (6 bases). From germline, CDR1 is ENHRY and CDR2 SYGVKD. CDR3 size: 13 residues. The V end lost 8 bases, the J end lost 2 bases, and 7 bases lay between the germline ends. The CDR3 coding sequence is TGTGCCATCTCAGGGGCTGGGGCCAACGTCCTGACTTTC. Translating gives CAISGAGANVLTF.

A few counts support this clonotype. This rearrangement joins TRBV12-3 or TRBV12-4 to TRBJ1-3; D unclear. This CDR3 is 13 amino acids long. V was trimmed by 8 bases and J by 0 bases, leaving 8 bases between them. The CDR3 region is CASPSFSGNTIYF. CDR3 coding DNA: TGTGCCAGCCCATCTTTCTCTGGAAACACCATATATTTT.

This clonotype has only a few counts. This chain connects TRBV7-9 to TRBJ2-1; 8 positions match TRBD2. Germline loops: CDR1 SEHNR, CDR2 FQNEAQ (reference sequence). The CDR3 has 16 residues. V was clipped by 6 bases and J by 2 bases; unmatched bases: 9. CDR3 sequence reads: CASRPTSVAAYNEQFF. The CDR3 nucleotides are TGTGCCAGCAGGCCGACTAGCGTGGCCGCCTACAATGAGCAGTTCTTC.